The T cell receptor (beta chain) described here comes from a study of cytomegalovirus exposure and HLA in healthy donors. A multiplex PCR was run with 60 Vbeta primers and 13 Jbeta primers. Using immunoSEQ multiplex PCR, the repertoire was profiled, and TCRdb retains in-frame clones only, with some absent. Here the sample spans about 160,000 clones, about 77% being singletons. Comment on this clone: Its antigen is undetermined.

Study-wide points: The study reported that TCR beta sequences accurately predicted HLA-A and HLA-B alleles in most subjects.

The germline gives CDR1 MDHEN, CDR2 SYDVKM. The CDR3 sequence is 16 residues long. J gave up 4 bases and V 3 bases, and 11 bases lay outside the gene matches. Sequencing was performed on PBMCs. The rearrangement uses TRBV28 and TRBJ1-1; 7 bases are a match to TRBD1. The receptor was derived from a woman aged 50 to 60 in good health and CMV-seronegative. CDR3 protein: CASSLRTGRSGTEAFF. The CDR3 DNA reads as TGTGCCAGCAGTTTGCGGACAGGACGAAGTGGCACTGAAGCTTTCTTT.